The T cell receptor (beta chain) under discussion was sequenced for a study of blood T cell repertoires in COVID-19. Study details: Samples taken during acute and convalescent COVID-19 were collected in the United States, Italy and Spain. PBMCs, B-cell-depleted T cells, or T cells provided the cDNA or gDNA that made up the material.

As processed by the authors: Estimation of nucleated cell counts was performed using reference gene primer amplification. Data came from immunoSEQ multiplex PCR; TCRdb stores just in-frame clones and leaves some out. Clone size and V and J calls were adopted from that table, with D and trimming inferred from the DNA. Of around 200,000 clones listed, 88% were seen once; the top ten hold around 1.5%. This CDR3 has 15 amino acids. V was shortened by 0 bases and J by 0 bases, with 9 bases between the two germline ends. Germline V gives CDR1 SGHNT, CDR2 YYREEE (reference sequence). The J gene is TRBJ2-5, the V gene TRBV5-4; tentatively, D is TRBD1 (5 bases). Specimen: peripheral blood. This sequence originates from a man aged 18 to 30 with active or convalescent COVID-19. The CDR3 DNA reads TGTGCCAGCAGCTTGGGGTCAGGGAACCAAGAGACCCAGTACTTC. Protein product: CASSLGSGNQETQYF.